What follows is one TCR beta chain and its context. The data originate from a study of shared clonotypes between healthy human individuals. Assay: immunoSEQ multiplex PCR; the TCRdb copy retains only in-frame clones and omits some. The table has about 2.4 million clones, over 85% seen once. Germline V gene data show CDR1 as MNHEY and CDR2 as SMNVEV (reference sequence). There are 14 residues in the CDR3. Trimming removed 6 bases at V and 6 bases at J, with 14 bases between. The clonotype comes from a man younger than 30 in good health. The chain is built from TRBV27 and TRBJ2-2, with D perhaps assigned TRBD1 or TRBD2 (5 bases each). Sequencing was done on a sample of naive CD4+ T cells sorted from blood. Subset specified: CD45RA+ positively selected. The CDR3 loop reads CASSNRDPPGELFF. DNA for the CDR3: TGTGCCAGCAGCAACCGGGACCCCCCCGGGGAGCTGTTTTTT.